The source of this TCR beta chain is a study of T-cell reconstitution after alpha-beta-depleted transplantation in children. Trimming left V 6 bases short and J 3 bases short, with 18 bases between. The CDR3 runs 16 residues. The TCRbeta library was prepared with unique molecular identifiers. TCRdb reprocessed the PCR reads via MiXCR and lists one record per CDR3 protein. The table has about 500,000 distinct CDR3 sequences, 30% to 35% seen once. A few counts support this clonotype. Sequencing used PBMCs from the stem cell graft donor, obtained from the stem cell graft. The source of this sequence is a human donor who donated a stem cell graft to a child with aplastic anemia. The chain combines TRBV12-3 or TRBV12-4 with TRBJ2-1, with unresolved D. The CDR3 DNA sequence: TGTGCCAGCAGCCCGGATGGGTGGTGGGGCTACAATGAGCAGTTCTTC. It yields the protein CASSPDGWWGYNEQFF.